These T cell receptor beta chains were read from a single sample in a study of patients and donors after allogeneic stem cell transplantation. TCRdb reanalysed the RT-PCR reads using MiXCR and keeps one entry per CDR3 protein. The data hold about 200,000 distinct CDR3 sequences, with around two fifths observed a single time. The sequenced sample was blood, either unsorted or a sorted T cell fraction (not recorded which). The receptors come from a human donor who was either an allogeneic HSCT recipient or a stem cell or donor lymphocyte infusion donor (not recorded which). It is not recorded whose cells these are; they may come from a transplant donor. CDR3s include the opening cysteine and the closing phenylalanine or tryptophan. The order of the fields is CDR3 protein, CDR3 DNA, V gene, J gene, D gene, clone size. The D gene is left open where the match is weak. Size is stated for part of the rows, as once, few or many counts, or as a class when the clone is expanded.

CDR3aa: CASSLHRGELSGNTIYF
CDR3nt: TGCGCCAGCAGCCTTCACAGGGGGGAACTCTCTGGAAACACCATATATTTT
v_gene: TRBV5-1
j_gene: TRBJ1-3
d_gene: TRBD1
abundance: -

CDR3aa: CASSSLGPTDTQYF
CDR3nt: TGTGCCAGCAGCTCGCTAGGCCCCACAGATACGCAGTATTTT
v_gene: TRBV7-2
j_gene: TRBJ2-3
d_gene: -
abundance: -

CDR3aa: CASSFVAAQSTDTQYF
CDR3nt: TGTGCCAGCAGTTTCGTTGCGGCACAAAGCACAGATACGCAGTATTTT
v_gene: TRBV12-3/TRBV12-4
j_gene: TRBJ2-3
d_gene: -
abundance: -

CDR3aa: CASSFFPHQPQHF
CDR3nt: TGCGCCAGCAGCTTTTTCCCCCATCAGCCCCAGCATTTT
v_gene: TRBV5-1
j_gene: TRBJ1-5
d_gene: -
abundance: -

CDR3aa: CASSPTGTGGYNSPLHF
CDR3nt: TGTGCCAGCAGTCCAACCGGGACAGGAGGTTATAATTCACCCCTCCACTTT
v_gene: TRBV7-8
j_gene: TRBJ1-6
d_gene: TRBD1
abundance: few

CDR3aa: CASSVRDAGSSYEQYF
CDR3nt: TGCGCCAGCAGCGTCCGGGACGCTGGATCCTCCTACGAGCAGTACTTC
v_gene: TRBV4-1
j_gene: TRBJ2-7
d_gene: -
abundance: -

CDR3aa: CASSYDSPGNEKLFF
CDR3nt: TGTGCCAGCAGTTATGACTCTCCGGGTAATGAAAAACTGTTTTTT
v_gene: TRBV12-3/TRBV12-4
j_gene: TRBJ1-4
d_gene: -
abundance: once

CDR3aa: CASRGWSYNEQFF
CDR3nt: TGTGCCAGCAGGGGCTGGTCCTACAATGAGCAGTTCTTC
v_gene: TRBV7-9
j_gene: TRBJ2-1
d_gene: -
abundance: -

CDR3aa: CASSFRGGEAFF
CDR3nt: TGTGCCAGCAGTTTTAGGGGAGGTGAAGCTTTCTTT
v_gene: TRBV27
j_gene: TRBJ1-1
d_gene: -
abundance: few

CDR3aa: CASSLQGGASTDTQYF
CDR3nt: TGTGCCAGCAGTTTACAGGGAGGGGCTAGCACAGATACGCAGTATTTT
v_gene: TRBV27
j_gene: TRBJ2-3
d_gene: TRBD2
abundance: few

CDR3aa: CASRPRDGRNSPLHF
CDR3nt: TGTGCCAGCAGACCCCGGGACGGTAGAAATTCACCCCTCCACTTT
v_gene: TRBV6-2/TRBV6-3
j_gene: TRBJ1-6
d_gene: -
abundance: few

CDR3aa: CASRKGFNQPQHF
CDR3nt: TGTGCCAGCAGGAAGGGGTTCAATCAGCCCCAGCATTTT
v_gene: TRBV12-3/TRBV12-4
j_gene: TRBJ1-5
d_gene: -
abundance: -

CDR3aa: CSVGNRLTNTEAFF
CDR3nt: TGCAGCGTTGGGAACAGGCTAACAAACACTGAAGCTTTCTTT
v_gene: TRBV29-1
j_gene: TRBJ1-1
d_gene: -
abundance: few

CDR3aa: CASSLGKVNYGYTF
CDR3nt: TGTGCCAGCAGCTTAGGGAAGGTGAACTATGGCTACACCTTC
v_gene: TRBV7-8
j_gene: TRBJ1-2
d_gene: -
abundance: few

CDR3aa: CASSPGTPQSGSSYNEQFF
CDR3nt: TGTGCCAGCAGTCCCGGGACACCACAGTCGGGGAGCTCCTACAATGAGCAGTTCTTC
v_gene: TRBV12-3/TRBV12-4
j_gene: TRBJ2-1
d_gene: -
abundance: -

CDR3aa: CASSLRSVDYGYTF
CDR3nt: TGTGCCAGCAGTTTAAGGTCTGTTGACTATGGCTACACCTTC
v_gene: TRBV27
j_gene: TRBJ1-2
d_gene: -
abundance: -

CDR3aa: CAISEGGGYGYTF
CDR3nt: TGTGCCATCAGTGAAGGGGGAGGATATGGCTACACCTTC
v_gene: TRBV10-3
j_gene: TRBJ1-2
d_gene: -
abundance: few

CDR3aa: CSASGGPGYGYTF
CDR3nt: TGCAGTGCTAGCGGGGGGCCGGGCTATGGCTACACCTTC
v_gene: TRBV20-1
j_gene: TRBJ1-2
d_gene: -
abundance: -

CDR3aa: CASSVGTNTNYGYTF
CDR3nt: TGCGCCAGCAGCGTGGGGACAAATACTAACTATGGCTACACCTTC
v_gene: TRBV5-1
j_gene: TRBJ1-2
d_gene: -
abundance: few

CDR3aa: CSAPLLDSQGYTF
CDR3nt: TGCAGTGCGCCCCTCCTAGACTCGCAGGGCTACACCTTC
v_gene: TRBV20-1
j_gene: TRBJ1-2
d_gene: -
abundance: -

CDR3aa: CATSRVGGFDLYNEQFF
CDR3nt: TGTGCCACCAGCAGAGTTGGGGGATTTGACCTTTACAATGAGCAGTTCTTC
v_gene: TRBV15
j_gene: TRBJ2-1
d_gene: -
abundance: -

CDR3aa: CASRAQGGEAFF
CDR3nt: TGTGCCAGCAGAGCCCAGGGGGGTGAAGCTTTCTTT
v_gene: TRBV11-1
j_gene: TRBJ1-1
d_gene: TRBD1
abundance: -

CDR3aa: CASSRPRQGEKLFF
CDR3nt: TGTGCCAGCAGCCGTCCCCGACAGGGCGAAAAACTGTTTTTT
v_gene: TRBV21-1
j_gene: TRBJ1-4
d_gene: -
abundance: few

CDR3aa: CASSLDRTLNEKLFF
CDR3nt: TGCGCCAGCAGCTTGGATAGGACGTTAAATGAAAAACTGTTTTTT
v_gene: TRBV5-1
j_gene: TRBJ1-4
d_gene: -
abundance: few

CDR3aa: CASREGVASNQPQHF
CDR3nt: TGTGCCAGCAGGGAGGGCGTTGCTAGCAATCAGCCCCAGCATTTT
v_gene: TRBV6-6
j_gene: TRBJ1-5
d_gene: -
abundance: few

CDR3aa: CASSPTSRNSPLHF
CDR3nt: TGTGCCAGCAGTCCCACCTCCCGTAATTCACCCCTCCACTTT
v_gene: TRBV12-3/TRBV12-4
j_gene: TRBJ1-6
d_gene: -
abundance: -

CDR3aa: CASSPQFGNTGELFF
CDR3nt: TGTGCCAGCAGCCCCCAGTTCGGTAACACCGGGGAGCTGTTTTTT
v_gene: TRBV9
j_gene: TRBJ2-2
d_gene: -
abundance: once

CDR3aa: CASSPFGETEAFF
CDR3nt: TGTGCCAGCTCACCGTTTGGGGAGACTGAAGCTTTCTTT
v_gene: TRBV18
j_gene: TRBJ1-1
d_gene: -
abundance: -

CDR3aa: CASSYPRDREKLFF
CDR3nt: TGTGCCAGCAGTTACCCTAGGGACAGGGAGAAACTGTTTTTT
v_gene: TRBV6-6
j_gene: TRBJ1-4
d_gene: TRBD1
abundance: few

CDR3aa: CASSEQGNTIYF
CDR3nt: TGTGCCAGCAGTGAGCAGGGAAACACCATATATTTT
v_gene: TRBV2
j_gene: TRBJ1-3
d_gene: -
abundance: -

CDR3aa: CASKGQGAYEQYF
CDR3nt: TGTGCCAGCAAGGGTCAGGGAGCCTACGAGCAGTACTTC
v_gene: TRBV27
j_gene: TRBJ2-7
d_gene: -
abundance: -

CDR3aa: CASSTRDRWHRGYTF
CDR3nt: TGTGCCAGTAGTACGAGGGACAGGTGGCATCGGGGCTACACCTTC
v_gene: TRBV19
j_gene: TRBJ1-2
d_gene: TRBD1
abundance: few

CDR3aa: CASSPQNTEAFF
CDR3nt: TGTGCCAGCTCACCCCAGAACACTGAAGCTTTCTTT
v_gene: TRBV18
j_gene: TRBJ1-1
d_gene: -
abundance: -

CDR3aa: CASRTSDMNTEAFF
CDR3nt: TGTGCCAGCAGGACATCGGACATGAACACTGAAGCTTTCTTT
v_gene: TRBV12-3/TRBV12-4
j_gene: TRBJ1-1
d_gene: -
abundance: few

CDR3aa: CASKAPDRGGNQPQHF
CDR3nt: TGTGCCAGCAAAGCCCCGGACAGGGGGGGGAATCAGCCCCAGCATTTT
v_gene: TRBV2
j_gene: TRBJ1-5
d_gene: TRBD1
abundance: -

CDR3aa: CASSLPRQWIYGYTF
CDR3nt: TGTGCCAGCAGTTTACCGAGACAGTGGATCTATGGCTACACCTTC
v_gene: TRBV12-3/TRBV12-4
j_gene: TRBJ1-2
d_gene: -
abundance: -

CDR3aa: CASSLPPPTATNEKLFF
CDR3nt: TGTGCCAGCAGCTTACCCCCACCAACAGCAACTAATGAAAAACTGTTTTTT
v_gene: TRBV7-2
j_gene: TRBJ1-4
d_gene: -
abundance: few

CDR3aa: CSVEGQGRKAFF
CDR3nt: TGCAGCGTTGAAGGACAGGGGCGGAAAGCTTTCTTT
v_gene: TRBV29-1
j_gene: TRBJ1-1
d_gene: TRBD1
abundance: many

CDR3aa: CSATWTSSVFDTQYF
CDR3nt: TGCAGTGCCACCTGGACTAGCTCGGTTTTTGATACGCAGTATTTT
v_gene: TRBV20-1
j_gene: TRBJ2-3
d_gene: TRBD2
abundance: -

CDR3aa: CASTRRTDTQYF
CDR3nt: TGTGCCAGCACTCGGCGCACAGATACGCAGTATTTT
v_gene: TRBV12-3/TRBV12-4
j_gene: TRBJ2-3
d_gene: -
abundance: -

CDR3aa: CSVAGQVTNYEQYF
CDR3nt: TGCAGCGTTGCTGGTCAGGTGACAAACTACGAGCAGTACTTC
v_gene: TRBV29-1
j_gene: TRBJ2-7
d_gene: -
abundance: -

CDR3aa: CSAPKGGGDEQFF
CDR3nt: TGCAGTGCTCCGAAAGGGGGCGGGGATGAGCAGTTCTTC
v_gene: TRBV20-1
j_gene: TRBJ2-1
d_gene: -
abundance: few

CDR3aa: CATSRDRAVIYGYTF
CDR3nt: TGTGCCACCAGCAGAGATCGAGCGGTAATCTATGGCTACACCTTC
v_gene: TRBV15
j_gene: TRBJ1-2
d_gene: -
abundance: -

CDR3aa: CASSTRLAGALYEQYF
CDR3nt: TGTGCCAGCAGTACCAGACTAGCGGGGGCCCTCTACGAGCAGTACTTC
v_gene: TRBV6-2/TRBV6-3
j_gene: TRBJ2-7
d_gene: TRBD2
abundance: few

CDR3aa: CSARRGLHNEQFF
CDR3nt: TGCAGTGCTAGACGAGGACTCCACAATGAGCAGTTCTTC
v_gene: TRBV20-1
j_gene: TRBJ2-1
d_gene: -
abundance: few

CDR3aa: CASSRRDGSSYEQYF
CDR3nt: TGCGCCAGCAGCCGCCGGGACGGATCCTCCTACGAGCAGTACTTC
v_gene: TRBV4-1
j_gene: TRBJ2-7
d_gene: -
abundance: -

CDR3aa: CTSSHHLVSLRDTEAFF
CDR3nt: TGTACCAGCAGCCACCACCTTGTATCTCTTAGGGACACTGAAGCTTTCTTT
v_gene: TRBV3-1
j_gene: TRBJ1-1
d_gene: -
abundance: -

CDR3aa: CSVGAGDGYTF
CDR3nt: TGCAGCGTTGGGGCAGGGGATGGCTACACCTTC
v_gene: TRBV29-1
j_gene: TRBJ1-2
d_gene: -
abundance: few

CDR3aa: CASSHRQFEQFF
CDR3nt: TGTGCCAGCAGCCACCGACAGTTTGAGCAGTTCTTC
v_gene: TRBV5-5
j_gene: TRBJ2-1
d_gene: -
abundance: -

CDR3aa: CASSSPDRVREKLFF
CDR3nt: TGTGCCAGCTCATCCCCCGACAGGGTGAGGGAAAAACTGTTTTTT
v_gene: TRBV18
j_gene: TRBJ1-4
d_gene: TRBD1
abundance: -

CDR3aa: CASSTGGNSYNSPLHF
CDR3nt: TGCGCCAGCAGTACAGGGGGCAACTCCTATAATTCACCCCTCCACTTT
v_gene: TRBV5-1
j_gene: TRBJ1-6
d_gene: TRBD1
abundance: many

CDR3aa: CSVRLRGYEQYF
CDR3nt: TGCAGCGTTCGACTGAGGGGCTACGAGCAGTACTTC
v_gene: TRBV29-1
j_gene: TRBJ2-7
d_gene: -
abundance: few

CDR3aa: CASFTTRATGELFF
CDR3nt: TGTGCCAGCTTCACGACCAGGGCGACCGGGGAGCTGTTTTTT
v_gene: TRBV18
j_gene: TRBJ2-2
d_gene: -
abundance: -

CDR3aa: CASSVVTGTKETQYF
CDR3nt: TGTGCCAGCAGCGTAGTTACAGGGACAAAAGAGACCCAGTACTTC
v_gene: TRBV9
j_gene: TRBJ2-5
d_gene: -
abundance: -

CDR3aa: CSASTASHEQYF
CDR3nt: TGCAGTGCTAGTACCGCAAGCCACGAGCAGTACTTC
v_gene: TRBV20-1
j_gene: TRBJ2-7
d_gene: -
abundance: -

CDR3aa: CASIPRDRATDTQYF
CDR3nt: TGCGCCAGCATTCCCCGGGACAGGGCCACAGATACGCAGTATTTT
v_gene: TRBV5-1
j_gene: TRBJ2-3
d_gene: TRBD1
abundance: -

CDR3aa: CASSLALGRTNSPLHF
CDR3nt: TGCGCCAGCAGCTTGGCCCTTGGGCGGACCAATTCACCCCTCCACTTT
v_gene: TRBV5-1
j_gene: TRBJ1-6
d_gene: -
abundance: -